This paragraph reports one T cell receptor (beta chain). This entry comes from a study of blood T cell repertoires in COVID-19. Across the whole study: Acute and convalescent COVID-19 samples came from the United States, Italy and Spain.

Germline V lookup: CDR1 MNHEY, CDR2 SVGAGI. The CDR3 contains 13 residues. V lost 7 bases, J lost 6 bases, and 14 bases lay in between. As processed by the authors: Estimated nucleated cell counts came from reference gene primer amplification. TCRdb keeps only in-frame clones here, not all; method: immunoSEQ multiplex PCR. The D gene and trimming were derived from the DNA, and the V and J assignments and clone size from that table. The sample shows fewer than 200,000 clones, 88% of them seen only once. This study enrolled people aged roughly 18 to 89 from around 25 US geographic areas. Recovered status applied to Cohort 3 donors who had two consecutive negative PCRs. It also applied to those with clearance or with symptom resolution.

The sequenced material came from PBMCs or T cells enriched from blood (not recorded which). This clonotype originated in a woman aged 18-29 years who had recovered from COVID-19. The chain has TRBV6-5 and TRBJ2-3; TRBD1 might be the D (5 bases). Here the CDR3 DNA reads TGTGCCAGCAAGGGGCTCTCCGTGGATACGCAGTATTTT. Residues: CASKGLSVDTQYF.